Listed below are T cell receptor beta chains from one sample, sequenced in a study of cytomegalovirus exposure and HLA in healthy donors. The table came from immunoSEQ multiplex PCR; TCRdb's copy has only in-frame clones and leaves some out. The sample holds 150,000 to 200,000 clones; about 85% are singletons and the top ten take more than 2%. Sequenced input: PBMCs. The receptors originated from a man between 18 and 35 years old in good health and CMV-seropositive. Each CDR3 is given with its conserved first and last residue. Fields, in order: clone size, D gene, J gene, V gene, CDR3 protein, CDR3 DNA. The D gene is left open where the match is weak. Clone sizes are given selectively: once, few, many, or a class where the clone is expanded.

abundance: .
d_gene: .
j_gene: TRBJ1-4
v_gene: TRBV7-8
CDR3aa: CASSLGAGFREKLFF
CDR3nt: TGTGCCAGCAGCTTAGGGGCAGGGTTTCGTGAAAAACTGTTTTTT

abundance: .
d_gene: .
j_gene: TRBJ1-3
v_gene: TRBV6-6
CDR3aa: CASTPVALISGNTIYF
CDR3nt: TGTGCCAGCACCCCGGTAGCGCTGATCTCTGGAAACACCATATATTTT

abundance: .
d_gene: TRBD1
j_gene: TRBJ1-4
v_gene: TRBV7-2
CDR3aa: CASSLAGTGVEKLFF
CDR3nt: TGTGCCAGCAGCTTAGCAGGGACAGGGGTAGAAAAACTGTTTTTT

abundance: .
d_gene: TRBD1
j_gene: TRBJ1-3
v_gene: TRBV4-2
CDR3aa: CASSDTDRGLGNTIYF
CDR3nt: TGTGCCAGCAGCGATACCGACAGGGGGCTTGGGAACACCATATATTTT

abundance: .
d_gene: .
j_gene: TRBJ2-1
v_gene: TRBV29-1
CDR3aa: CSVRDSYNEQFF
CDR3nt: TGCAGCGTACGGGACTCCTACAATGAGCAGTTCTTC

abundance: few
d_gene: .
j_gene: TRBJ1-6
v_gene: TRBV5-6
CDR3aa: CASSLGALSYNSPLHF
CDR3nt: TGTGCCAGCAGCTTGGGGGCACTTTCCTATAATTCACCCCTCCACTTT

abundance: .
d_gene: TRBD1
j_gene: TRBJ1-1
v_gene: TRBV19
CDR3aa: CASSMTGVNTEAFF
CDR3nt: TGTGCCAGTAGTATGACAGGGGTGAACACTGAAGCTTTCTTT

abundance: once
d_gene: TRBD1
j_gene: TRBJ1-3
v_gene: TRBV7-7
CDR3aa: CASSPKMGTGLVGNTIYF
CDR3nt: TGTGCCAGCAGCCCGAAGATGGGGACAGGGTTGGTAGGGAACACCATATATTTT

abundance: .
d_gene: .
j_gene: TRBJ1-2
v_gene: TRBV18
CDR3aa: CASSPQEYNYGYTF
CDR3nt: TGTGCCAGCTCACCACAGGAGTATAACTATGGCTACACCTTC

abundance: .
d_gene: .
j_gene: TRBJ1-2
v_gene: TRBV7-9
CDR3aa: CASSLGVGGGYTF
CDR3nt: TGTGCCAGCAGCTTAGGGGTGGGGGGGGGCTACACCTTC

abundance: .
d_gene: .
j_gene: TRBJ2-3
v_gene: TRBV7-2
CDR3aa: CASSFSVADTQYF
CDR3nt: TGTGCCAGCAGCTTTTCGGTGGCAGATACGCAGTATTTT

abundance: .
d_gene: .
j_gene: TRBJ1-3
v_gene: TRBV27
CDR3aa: CASSLSGTGKTGNTIYF
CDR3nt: TGTGCCAGCAGTTTATCGGGAACAGGGAAAACGGGAAACACCATATATTTT

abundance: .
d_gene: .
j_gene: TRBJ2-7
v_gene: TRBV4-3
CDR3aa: CASSQDLGRSYEQYF
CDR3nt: TGCGCCAGCAGCCAAGATCTTGGCAGATCCTACGAGCAGTACTTC

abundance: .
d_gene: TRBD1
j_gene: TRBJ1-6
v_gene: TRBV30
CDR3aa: CAWGRTGVSPLHF
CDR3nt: TGTGCCTGGGGGCGGACAGGGGTTTCACCCCTCCACTTT

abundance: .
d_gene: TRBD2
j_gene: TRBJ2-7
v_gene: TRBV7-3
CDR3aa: CASSLLAGYEQYF
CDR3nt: TGTGCCAGCAGCTTACTAGCGGGGTACGAGCAGTACTTC

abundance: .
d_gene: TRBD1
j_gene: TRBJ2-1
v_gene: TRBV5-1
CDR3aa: CASSGGQGNSNEQFF
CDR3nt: TGCGCCAGCAGCGGGGGACAGGGTAACTCCAATGAGCAGTTCTTC

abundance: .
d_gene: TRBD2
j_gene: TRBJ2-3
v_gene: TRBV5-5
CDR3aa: CASRSSGPFTDTQYF
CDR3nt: TGTGCCAGCAGATCTAGCGGTCCCTTCACAGATACGCAGTATTTT

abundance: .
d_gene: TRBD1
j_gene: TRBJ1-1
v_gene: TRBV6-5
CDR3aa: CASRPGQFLNTEAFF
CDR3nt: TGTGCCAGCAGACCGGGACAGTTCTTGAACACTGAAGCTTTCTTT

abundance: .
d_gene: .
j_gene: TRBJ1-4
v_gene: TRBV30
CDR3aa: CAWRGRAWGEKLFF
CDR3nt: TGTGCCTGGAGGGGGAGGGCCTGGGGCGAAAAACTGTTTTTT

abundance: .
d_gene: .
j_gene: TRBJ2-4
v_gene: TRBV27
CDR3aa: CASSPRGTKNIQYF
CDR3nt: TGTGCCAGCAGCCCCAGGGGCACCAAAAACATTCAGTACTTC

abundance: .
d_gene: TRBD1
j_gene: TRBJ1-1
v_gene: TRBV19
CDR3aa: CASSMTGSFIAEAFF
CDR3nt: TGTGCCAGTAGTATGACAGGGAGTTTTATTGCTGAAGCTTTCTTT

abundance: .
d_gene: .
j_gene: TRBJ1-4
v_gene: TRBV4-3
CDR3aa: CASSPEQGRRDEKLFF
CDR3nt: TGCGCCAGCAGCCCCGAACAGGGAAGGCGCGATGAAAAACTGTTTTTT

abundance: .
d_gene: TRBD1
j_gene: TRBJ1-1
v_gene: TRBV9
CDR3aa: CASSSGQGTEAFF
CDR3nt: TGTGCCAGCAGCTCGGGACAGGGCACTGAAGCTTTCTTT

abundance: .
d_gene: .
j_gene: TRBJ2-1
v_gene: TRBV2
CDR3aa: CASSAGSSYNEQFF
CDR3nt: TGTGCCAGCAGTGCCGGGAGCTCCTACAATGAGCAGTTCTTC

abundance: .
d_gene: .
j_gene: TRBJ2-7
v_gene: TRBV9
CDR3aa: CASIPPQHTYEQYF
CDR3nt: TGTGCCAGCATCCCTCCGCAACACACCTACGAGCAGTACTTC

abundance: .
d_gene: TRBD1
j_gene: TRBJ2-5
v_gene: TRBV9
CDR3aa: CASSFGTGADETQYF
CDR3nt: TGTGCCAGCAGCTTCGGGACAGGAGCGGATGAGACCCAGTACTTC

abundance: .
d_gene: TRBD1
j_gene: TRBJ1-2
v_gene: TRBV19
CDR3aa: CASNRDRGYGYTF
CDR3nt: TGTGCCAGTAACCGGGACAGAGGGTATGGCTACACCTTC

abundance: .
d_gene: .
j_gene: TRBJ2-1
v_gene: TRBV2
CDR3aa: CASRGEGGNEQFF
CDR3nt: TGTGCCAGCAGGGGGGAGGGGGGGAATGAGCAGTTCTTC

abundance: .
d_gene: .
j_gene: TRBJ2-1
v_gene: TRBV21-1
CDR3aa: CASSKRLAGGNEQFF
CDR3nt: TGTGCCAGCAGCAAAAGACTAGCGGGGGGGAATGAGCAGTTCTTC

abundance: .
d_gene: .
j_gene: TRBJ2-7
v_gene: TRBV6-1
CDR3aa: CASSAGIIYEQYF
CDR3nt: TGTGCCAGCAGTGCGGGGATTATCTACGAGCAGTACTTC

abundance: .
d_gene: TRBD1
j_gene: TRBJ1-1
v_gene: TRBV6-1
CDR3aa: CASSPLRQGAEAFF
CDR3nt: TGTGCCAGCAGCCCTCTCCGACAGGGCGCTGAAGCTTTCTTT

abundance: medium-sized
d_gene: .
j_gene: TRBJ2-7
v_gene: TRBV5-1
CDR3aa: CASSLRTAYEQYF
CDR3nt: TGCGCCAGCAGCTTGCGGACAGCCTACGAGCAGTACTTC

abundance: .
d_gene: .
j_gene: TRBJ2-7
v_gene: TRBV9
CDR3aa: CASTSGPGQAYEQYF
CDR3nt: .

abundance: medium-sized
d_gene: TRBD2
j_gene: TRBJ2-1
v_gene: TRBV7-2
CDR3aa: CASSPTVLAGPEQFF
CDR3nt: TGTGCCAGCAGCCCGACCGTCTTAGCGGGCCCTGAGCAGTTCTTC

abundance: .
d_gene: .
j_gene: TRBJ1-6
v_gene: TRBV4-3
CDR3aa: CASSQVQGTAYNSPLHF
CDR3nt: TGCGCCAGCAGCCAAGTTCAGGGGACGGCCTATAATTCACCCCTCCACTTT

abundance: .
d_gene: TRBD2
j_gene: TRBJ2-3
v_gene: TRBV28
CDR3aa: CASSFPSGGTDTQYF
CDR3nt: TGTGCCAGCAGTTTCCCTAGCGGGGGCACAGATACGCAGTATTTT

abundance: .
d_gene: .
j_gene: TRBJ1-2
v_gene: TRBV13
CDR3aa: CASSLGLSANYGYTF
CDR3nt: TGTGCCAGCAGCTTAGGCCTCTCAGCTAACTATGGCTACACCTTC

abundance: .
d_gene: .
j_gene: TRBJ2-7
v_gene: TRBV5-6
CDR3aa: CASSLAGGNSYEQYF
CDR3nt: TGTGCCAGCAGCTTGGCTGGGGGCAACTCCTACGAGCAGTACTTC

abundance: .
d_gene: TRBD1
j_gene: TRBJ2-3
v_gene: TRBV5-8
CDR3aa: CASSLGTGASTDTQYF
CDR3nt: TGTGCCAGCAGCTTGGGTACAGGGGCTAGCACAGATACGCAGTATTTT

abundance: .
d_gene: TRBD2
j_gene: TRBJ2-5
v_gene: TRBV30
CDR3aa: CAWTIAGGRRTQYF
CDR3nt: TGTGCCTGGACTATAGCGGGGGGGCGGAGGACCCAGTACTTC

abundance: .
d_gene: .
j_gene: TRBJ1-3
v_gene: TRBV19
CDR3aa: CASSIGTGDSGNTIYF
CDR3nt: TGTGCCAGTAGTATAGGGACCGGGGACTCTGGAAACACCATATATTTT

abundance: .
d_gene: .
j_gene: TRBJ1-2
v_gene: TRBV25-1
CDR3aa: CASSEYAGDGYTF
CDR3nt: TGTGCCAGCAGTGAATATGCGGGGGATGGCTACACCTTC

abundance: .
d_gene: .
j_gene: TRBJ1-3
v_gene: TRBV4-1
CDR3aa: CASSQGNQGNTIYF
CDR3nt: TGCGCCAGCAGCCAAGGAAATCAGGGAAACACCATATATTTT

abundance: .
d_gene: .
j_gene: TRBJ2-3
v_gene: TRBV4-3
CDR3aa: CASSPYPESTDTQYF
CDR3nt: TGCGCCAGCAGCCCCTACCCGGAGAGCACAGATACGCAGTATTTT

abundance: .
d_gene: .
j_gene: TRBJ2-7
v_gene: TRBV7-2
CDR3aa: CASSLEGHGIYEQYF
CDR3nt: TGTGCCAGCAGCTTAGAGGGACACGGAATCTACGAGCAGTACTTC

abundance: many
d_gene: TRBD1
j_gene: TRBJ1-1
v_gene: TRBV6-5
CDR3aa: CASSFDRGLTEAFF
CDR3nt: TGTGCCAGCAGTTTCGACAGGGGGCTCACTGAAGCTTTCTTT

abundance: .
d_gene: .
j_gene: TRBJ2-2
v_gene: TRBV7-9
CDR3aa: CASSLAQDTGELFF
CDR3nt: TGTGCCAGCAGCTTAGCGCAGGACACCGGGGAGCTGTTTTTT

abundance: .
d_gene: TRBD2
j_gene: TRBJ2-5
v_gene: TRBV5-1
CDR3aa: CASSQFSGGIQETQYF
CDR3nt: TGCGCCAGCAGCCAATTTAGCGGGGGGATCCAAGAGACCCAGTACTTC

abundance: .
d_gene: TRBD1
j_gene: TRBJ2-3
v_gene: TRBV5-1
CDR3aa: CASSLDGTGVSDTQYF
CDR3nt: TGCGCCAGCAGCTTGGACGGGACAGGGGTGTCAGATACGCAGTATTTT

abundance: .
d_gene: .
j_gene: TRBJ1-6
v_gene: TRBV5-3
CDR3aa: CTRSPARGVHSPLHF
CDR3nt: TGTACCAGAAGCCCCGCCAGGGGCGTTCATTCACCCCTCCACTTT

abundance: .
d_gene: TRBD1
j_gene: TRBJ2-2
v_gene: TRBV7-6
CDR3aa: CASSLGRQGANTGELFF
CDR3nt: TGTGCCAGCAGCTTAGGGAGACAGGGGGCGAACACCGGGGAGCTGTTTTTT

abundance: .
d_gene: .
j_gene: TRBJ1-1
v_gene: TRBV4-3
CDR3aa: CASSQDVAISSQAFF
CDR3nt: TGCGCCAGCAGCCAAGATGTGGCCATTTCTTCTCAAGCTTTCTTT

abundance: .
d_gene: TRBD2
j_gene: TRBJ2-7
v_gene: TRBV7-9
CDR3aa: CASSGEGRAVEQYF
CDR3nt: TGTGCCAGCAGCGGGGAGGGCAGGGCAGTCGAGCAGTACTTC

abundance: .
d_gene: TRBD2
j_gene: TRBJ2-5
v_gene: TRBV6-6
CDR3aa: CASSYRRGAGETQYF
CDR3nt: TGTGCCAGCAGTTATAGGCGGGGGGCCGGAGAGACCCAGTACTTC